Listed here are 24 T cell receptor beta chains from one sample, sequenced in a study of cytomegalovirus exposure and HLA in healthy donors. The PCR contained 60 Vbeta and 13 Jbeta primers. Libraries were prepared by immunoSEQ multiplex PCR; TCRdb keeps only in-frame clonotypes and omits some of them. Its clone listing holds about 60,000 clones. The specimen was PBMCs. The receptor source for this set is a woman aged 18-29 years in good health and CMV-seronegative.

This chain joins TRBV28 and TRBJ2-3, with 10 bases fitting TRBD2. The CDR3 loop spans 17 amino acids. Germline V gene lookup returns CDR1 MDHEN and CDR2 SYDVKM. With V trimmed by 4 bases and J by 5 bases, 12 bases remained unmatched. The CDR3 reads CASSSTGLAGVLDTQYF. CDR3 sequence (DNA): TGTGCCAGCAGTTCCACCGGGCTAGCGGGAGTCTTAGATACGCAGTATTTT.

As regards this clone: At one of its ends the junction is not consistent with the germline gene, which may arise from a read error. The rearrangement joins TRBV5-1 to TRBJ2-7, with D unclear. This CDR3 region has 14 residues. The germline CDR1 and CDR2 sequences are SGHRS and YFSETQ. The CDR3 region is CASSLGQISHEQYF. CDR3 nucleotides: TGCGCCAGCAGCTTGGGGCAGATCTCCCACGAGCAGTACTTC.

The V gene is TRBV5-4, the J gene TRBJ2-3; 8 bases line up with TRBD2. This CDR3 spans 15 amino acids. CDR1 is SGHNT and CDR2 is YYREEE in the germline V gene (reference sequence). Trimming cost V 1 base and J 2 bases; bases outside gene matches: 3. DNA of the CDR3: TGTGCCAGCAGCTTGTTGCGGGGGGACACAGATACGCAGTATTTT. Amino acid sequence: CASSLLRGDTDTQYF.

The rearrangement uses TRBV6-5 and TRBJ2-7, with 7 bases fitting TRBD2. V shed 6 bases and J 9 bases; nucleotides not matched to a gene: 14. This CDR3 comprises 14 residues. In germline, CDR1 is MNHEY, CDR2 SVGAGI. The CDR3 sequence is CASSWRELEGVQYF. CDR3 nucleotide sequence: TGTGCCAGCAGCTGGCGGGAGCTCGAAGGAGTGCAGTACTTC.

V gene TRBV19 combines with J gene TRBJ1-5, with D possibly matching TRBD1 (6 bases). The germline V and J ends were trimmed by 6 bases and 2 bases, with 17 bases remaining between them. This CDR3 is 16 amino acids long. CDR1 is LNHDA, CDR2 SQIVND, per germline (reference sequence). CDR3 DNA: TGTGCCAGTAGGCCCCCACAGGGAACGCGCAATCAGCCCCAGCATTTT. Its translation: CASRPPQGTRNQPQHF.

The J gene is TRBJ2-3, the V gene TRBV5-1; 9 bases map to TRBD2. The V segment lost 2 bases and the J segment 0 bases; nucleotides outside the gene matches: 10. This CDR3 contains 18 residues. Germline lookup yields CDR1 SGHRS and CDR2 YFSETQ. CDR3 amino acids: CASSFSKRTSASTDTQYF. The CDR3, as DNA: TGCGCCAGCAGCTTTTCGAAACGGACTAGCGCGAGCACAGATACGCAGTATTTT.

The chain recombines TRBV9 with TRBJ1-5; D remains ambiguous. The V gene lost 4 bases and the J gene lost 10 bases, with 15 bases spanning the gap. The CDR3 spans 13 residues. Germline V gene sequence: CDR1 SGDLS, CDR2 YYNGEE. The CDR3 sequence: CASSPRGGSPQHF. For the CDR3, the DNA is TGTGCCAGCAGCCCGAGAGGTGGCAGTCCCCAGCATTTT.

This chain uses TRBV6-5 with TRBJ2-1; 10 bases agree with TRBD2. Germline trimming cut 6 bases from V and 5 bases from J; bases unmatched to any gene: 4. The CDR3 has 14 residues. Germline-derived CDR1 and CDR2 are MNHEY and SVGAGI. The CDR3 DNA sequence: TGTGCCAGCAGGTTAGCGGGGGGCGACAATGAGCAGTTCTTC. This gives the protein CASRLAGGDNEQFF.

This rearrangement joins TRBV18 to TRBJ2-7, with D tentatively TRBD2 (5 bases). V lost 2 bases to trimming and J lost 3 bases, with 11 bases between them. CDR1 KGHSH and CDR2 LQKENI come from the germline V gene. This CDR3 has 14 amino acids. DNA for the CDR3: TGTGCCAGCTCACCAAGGGCGGGCTTCTACGAGCAGTACTTC. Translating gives CASSPRAGFYEQYF.

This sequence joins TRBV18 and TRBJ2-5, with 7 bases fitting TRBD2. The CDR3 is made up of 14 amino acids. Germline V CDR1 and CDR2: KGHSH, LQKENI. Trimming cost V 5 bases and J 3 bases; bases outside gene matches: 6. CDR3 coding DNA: TGTGCCAGCTCAATCGGCGGGGGTGAAGAGACCCAGTACTTC. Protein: CASSIGGGEETQYF.

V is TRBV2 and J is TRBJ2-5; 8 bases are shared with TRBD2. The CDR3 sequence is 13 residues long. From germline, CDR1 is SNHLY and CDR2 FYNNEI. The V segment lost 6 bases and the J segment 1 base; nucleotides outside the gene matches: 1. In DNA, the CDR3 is TGTGCCAGCAGCGGACTAGCCCAAGAGACCCAGTACTTC. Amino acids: CASSGLAQETQYF.

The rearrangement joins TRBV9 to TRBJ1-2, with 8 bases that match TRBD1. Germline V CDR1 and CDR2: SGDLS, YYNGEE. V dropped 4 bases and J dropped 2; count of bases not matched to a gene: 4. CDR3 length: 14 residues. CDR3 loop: CASSITGGNYGYTF. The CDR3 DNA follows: TGTGCCAGCAGCATTACAGGGGGAAACTATGGCTACACCTTC.

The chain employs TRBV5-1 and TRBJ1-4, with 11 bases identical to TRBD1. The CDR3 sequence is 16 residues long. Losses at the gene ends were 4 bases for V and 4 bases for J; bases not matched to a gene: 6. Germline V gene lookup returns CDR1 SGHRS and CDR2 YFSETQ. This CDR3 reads CASSIGQGASNEKLFF. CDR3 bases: TGCGCCAGCAGCATTGGACAGGGGGCCAGTAATGAAAAACTGTTTTTT.

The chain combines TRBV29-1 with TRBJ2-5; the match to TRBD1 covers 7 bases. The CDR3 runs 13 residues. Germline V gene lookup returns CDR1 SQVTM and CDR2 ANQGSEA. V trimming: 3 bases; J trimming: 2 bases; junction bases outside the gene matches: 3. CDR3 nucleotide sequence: TGCAGCGTTGAGAGGGGGCCTCAAGAGACCCAGTACTTC. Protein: CSVERGPQETQYF.

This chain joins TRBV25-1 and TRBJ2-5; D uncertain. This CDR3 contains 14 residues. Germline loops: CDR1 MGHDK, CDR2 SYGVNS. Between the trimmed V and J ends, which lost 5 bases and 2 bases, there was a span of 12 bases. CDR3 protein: CASSQVGSQETQYF. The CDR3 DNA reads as TGTGCCAGCAGTCAAGTCGGGTCACAAGAGACCCAGTACTTC.

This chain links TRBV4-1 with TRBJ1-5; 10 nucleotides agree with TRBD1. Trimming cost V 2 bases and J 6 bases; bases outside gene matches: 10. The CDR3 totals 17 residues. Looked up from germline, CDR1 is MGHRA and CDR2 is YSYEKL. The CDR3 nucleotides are TGCGCCAGCAGCCAATTCTCGACAGGGGGCGCAGGTCAGCCCCAGCATTTT. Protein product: CASSQFSTGGAGQPQHF.

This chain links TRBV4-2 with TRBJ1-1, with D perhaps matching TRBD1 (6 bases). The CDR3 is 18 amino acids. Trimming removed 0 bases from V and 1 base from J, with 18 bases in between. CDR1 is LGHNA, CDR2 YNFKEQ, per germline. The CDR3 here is CASSQDNNGGRRNTEAFF. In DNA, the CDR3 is TGTGCCAGCAGCCAAGACAACAACGGGGGGCGGAGGAACACTGAAGCTTTCTTT.

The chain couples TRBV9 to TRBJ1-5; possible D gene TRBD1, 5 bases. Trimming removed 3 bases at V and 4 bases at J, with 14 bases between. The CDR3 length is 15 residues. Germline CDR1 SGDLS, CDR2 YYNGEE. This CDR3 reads CASSALGAGNQPQHF. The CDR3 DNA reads TGTGCCAGCAGCGCCCTTGGGGCAGGGAATCAGCCCCAGCATTTT.

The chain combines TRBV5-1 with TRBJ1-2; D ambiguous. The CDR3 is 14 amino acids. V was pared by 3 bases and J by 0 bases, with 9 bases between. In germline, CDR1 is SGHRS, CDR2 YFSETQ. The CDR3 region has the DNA TGCGCCAGCAGCTGGACCGGGACTAACTATGGCTACACCTTC. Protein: CASSWTGTNYGYTF.

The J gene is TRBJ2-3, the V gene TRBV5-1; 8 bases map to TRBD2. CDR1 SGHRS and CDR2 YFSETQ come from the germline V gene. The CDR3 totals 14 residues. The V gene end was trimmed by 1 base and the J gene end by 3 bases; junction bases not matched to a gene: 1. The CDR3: CASSLTSGTDTQYF. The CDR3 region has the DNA TGCGCCAGCAGCTTGACTAGCGGAACAGATACGCAGTATTTT.

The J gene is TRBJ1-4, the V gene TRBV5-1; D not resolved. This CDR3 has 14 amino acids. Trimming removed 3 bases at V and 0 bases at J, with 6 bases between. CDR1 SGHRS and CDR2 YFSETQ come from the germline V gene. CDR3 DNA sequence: TGCGCCAGCAGCTCAGATGCAACTAATGAAAAACTGTTTTTT. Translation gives CASSSDATNEKLFF.

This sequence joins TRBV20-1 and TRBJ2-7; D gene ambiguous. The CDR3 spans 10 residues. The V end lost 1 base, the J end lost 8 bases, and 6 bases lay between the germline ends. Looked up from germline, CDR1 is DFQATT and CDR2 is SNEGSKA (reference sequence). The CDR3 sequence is CSARGLQQYF. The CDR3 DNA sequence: TGCAGTGCTAGAGGGCTTCAGCAGTACTTC.

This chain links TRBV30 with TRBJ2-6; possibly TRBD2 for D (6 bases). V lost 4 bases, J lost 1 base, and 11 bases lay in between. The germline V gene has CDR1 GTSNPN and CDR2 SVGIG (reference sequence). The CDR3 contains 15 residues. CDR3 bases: TGTGCCTGGACCGGGGGTAATTCTGGGGCCAACGTCCTGACTTTC. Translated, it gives CAWTGGNSGANVLTF.

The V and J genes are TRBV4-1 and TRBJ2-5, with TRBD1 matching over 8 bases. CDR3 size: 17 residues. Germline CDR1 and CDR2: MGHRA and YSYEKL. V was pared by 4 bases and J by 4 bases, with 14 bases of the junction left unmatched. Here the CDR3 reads CASSRGFVGQGGETQYF. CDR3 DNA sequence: TGCGCCAGCAGCCGTGGGTTCGTTGGACAGGGTGGAGAGACCCAGTACTTC.